This T cell receptor (beta chain) was sequenced during a study of blood T cell repertoires in COVID-19. Whole-study context: Researchers got acute and convalescent COVID-19 samples from the United States, Italy and Spain. From T cells, B-cell-depleted T cells, or PBMCs came the material, which was cDNA or gDNA.

Study processing details: Amplifying reference gene primers gave estimates of nucleated cell counts. Method: immunoSEQ multiplex PCR; TCRdb's copy keeps in-frame clones and lacks some. V and J calls and clone size come straight from that table; D and trimming were deduced from the DNA. The data show about 230,000 clones, with 70% to 90% seen just once and over 9.5% held by the top ten. Germline lookup yields CDR1 SNHLY and CDR2 FYNNEI. J gave up 5 bases and V 1 base, and 7 bases lay outside the gene matches. CDR3 length: 15 amino acids. The clonotype originates from a woman in her late teens or twenties who had recovered from COVID-19. This rearrangement joins TRBV2 to TRBJ2-5, with 7 bases lining up with TRBD2. The material sequenced was peripheral blood. In nucleotides, the CDR3 is TGTGCCAGCAGTGAAGGCGGGAACGGGGGGGAGACCCAGTACTTC. Residues: CASSEGGNGGETQYF.